The rows below give T cell receptor beta chains drawn from one sample of a study of blood T cell repertoires in COVID-19. Clones were sequenced by immunoSEQ multiplex PCR, and TCRdb holds only the in-frame ones, with some missing. The sample gives approximately 150,000 clones, around 82% of which show up once; about 5.6% is in the top ten. Sample: PBMCs or T cells enriched from blood (not recorded which). Source of these receptors: a man aged 35-49 years who had recovered from COVID-19. The CDR3 runs from the conserved cysteine through the conserved F or W. D genes are given only for firm matches. Where a row states a size, it is once, few, many or the class of an expanded clone; other rows omit it.

J,D,size,V,CDR3,DNA
TRBJ2-6,-,-,TRBV21-1,CASSKRGDRGANVLTF,TGTGCCAGCAGCAAGCGCGGGGACAGAGGGGCCAACGTCCTGACTTTC
TRBJ1-1,TRBD1,-,TRBV9,CASSVGRGSEAFF,TGTGCCAGCAGCGTAGGCAGGGGGAGTGAAGCTTTCTTT
TRBJ1-2,-,medium-sized,TRBV14,CASSQDRDSYGYTF,TGTGCCAGCAGCCAAGATCGAGACAGCTATGGCTACACCTTC
TRBJ2-5,TRBD2,-,TRBV5-4,CASSSKAGGPTAETQYF,TGTGCCAGCAGCTCGAAAGCGGGGGGACCTACCGCGGAGACCCAGTACTTC
TRBJ2-2,TRBD2,few,TRBV5-1,CASSWRGLGDVGELFF,TGCGCCAGCAGCTGGCGGGGACTAGGTGATGTCGGGGAGCTGTTTTTT
TRBJ2-3,-,-,TRBV11-2,CASSLGVSGYTDTQYF,TGTGCCAGCAGCTTAGGAGTTAGCGGTTACACAGATACGCAGTATTTT
TRBJ1-3,TRBD1,-,TRBV29-1,CSVGLTGAGNTIYF,TGCAGCGTTGGTCTGACAGGGGCCGGAAACACCATATATTTT
TRBJ2-1,-,-,TRBV2,CASSEGYGASSYNEQFF,TGTGCCAGCAGTGAGGGTTATGGGGCGAGCTCCTACAATGAGCAGTTCTTC
TRBJ1-5,-,-,TRBV2,CASTYSNSNQPQHF,TGTGCCAGCACATACAGCAATAGCAATCAGCCCCAGCATTTT
TRBJ2-5,-,-,TRBV10-3,CAISESRETQYF,TGTGCCATCAGTGAGTCCAGGGAGACCCAGTACTTC
TRBJ1-2,-,-,TRBV5-4,CASSPAGLAGGSDGYTF,TGTGCCAGCAGCCCCGCGGGACTTGCGGGCGGGTCGGATGGCTACACCTTC
TRBJ1-2,TRBD1,once,TRBV14,CASSQAGTGLYGYTF,TGTGCCAGCAGCCAAGCCGGGACAGGGCTTTATGGCTACACCTTC
TRBJ2-1,-,-,TRBV3-1/TRBV3-2,CASSPLASGWNEQFF,TGTGCCAGCAGCCCCTTGGCGAGCGGATGGAATGAGCAGTTCTTC
TRBJ2-5,TRBD2,-,TRBV6-5,CASSYSGGGQETQYF,TGTGCCAGCAGTTACTCGGGCGGGGGGCAAGAGACCCAGTACTTC
TRBJ1-2,-,-,TRBV5-1,CASSFGQDNGYTF,TGCGCCAGCAGCTTTGGACAAGACAACGGCTACACCTTC
TRBJ1-6,-,-,TRBV19,CASSRRGTDSPLHF,TGTGCCAGTAGTAGGCGGGGGACGGATTCACCCCTCCACTTT
TRBJ1-1,TRBD1,-,TRBV12-5,CASGLVSSQGEVKTEAFF,TGTGCTAGTGGTTTGGTATCATCCCAGGGGGAGGTGAAAACTGAAGCTTTCTTT
TRBJ2-5,-,-,TRBV2,CASSKTPGGETQYF,TGTGCCAGCAGTAAGACACCCGGAGGGGAGACCCAGTACTTC
TRBJ2-2,TRBD2,-,TRBV4-1,CASSQTSQGTGELFF,TGCGCCAGCAGCCAGACTAGCCAGGGCACCGGGGAGCTGTTTTTT
TRBJ1-1,-,-,TRBV20-1,CSASITGNTEAFF,TGCAGTGCTAGTATCACAGGGAACACTGAAGCTTTCTTT
TRBJ1-2,-,-,TRBV7-9,CASSTRAGRGYTF,TGTGCCAGCAGCACCCGCGCGGGACGAGGCTACACCTTC
TRBJ2-3,-,-,TRBV5-1,CASSLDRFDTQYF,TGCGCCAGCAGCTTGGATAGATTTGATACGCAGTATTTT
TRBJ1-2,-,many,TRBV2,CASSQTGSQGGYTF,TGTGCCAGCTCCCAAACGGGGAGCCAAGGAGGCTACACCTTC
TRBJ1-6,-,-,TRBV27,CASSLSRPGASSYNSPLHF,TGTGCCAGCAGTTTATCCCGGCCAGGGGCAAGCTCCTATAATTCACCCCTCCACTTT
TRBJ1-1,-,once,TRBV29-1,CSGGTEAFF,TGCAGCGGAGGAACTGAAGCTTTCTTT
TRBJ1-1,-,-,TRBV9,CASSVAMNTEAFF,TGTGCCAGCAGCGTAGCAATGAACACTGAAGCTTTCTTT
TRBJ2-3,-,once,TRBV5-4,CASSSTGPGTDTQYF,TGTGCCAGCAGCTCCACAGGGCCCGGCACAGATACGCAGTATTTT
TRBJ2-3,-,once,TRBV2,CASSEKAQSLGDTQYF,TGTGCCAGCAGTGAGAAGGCCCAGTCACTCGGGGATACGCAGTATTTT
TRBJ1-1,TRBD1,-,TRBV19,CASSLSRQGYTEAFF,TGTGCCAGTAGTCTGTCCCGACAGGGCTACACTGAAGCTTTCTTT
TRBJ2-7,TRBD2,many,TRBV10-3,CAISDGLAGAFEQYF,TGTGCCATCAGTGACGGACTAGCGGGGGCCTTCGAGCAGTACTTC
TRBJ1-2,-,-,TRBV4-1,CASSQADSQYYGYTF,TGCGCCAGCAGCCAAGCGGACAGCCAGTACTATGGCTACACCTTC
TRBJ2-1,-,-,TRBV5-1,CASRSTVDNEQFF,TGCGCCAGCCGATCGACAGTAGACAATGAGCAGTTCTTC
TRBJ1-2,-,few,TRBV7-2,CASSFLSGGDYGYTF,TGTGCCAGCAGCTTCCTATCAGGAGGAGACTATGGCTACACCTTC
TRBJ2-1,-,few,TRBV5-1,CATATGSSYNEQFF,TGCGCCACCGCGACAGGCAGCTCCTACAATGAGCAGTTCTTC
TRBJ1-2,TRBD1,-,TRBV2,CASSGDRSSYGYTF,TGTGCCAGCAGTGGGGACAGGTCTAGCTATGGCTACACCTTC
TRBJ1-2,-,once,TRBV30,CAWSLSLGYTF,TGTGCCTGGAGTTTGAGTCTGGGCTACACCTTC
TRBJ2-1,TRBD2,-,TRBV5-1,CASSFPSGPNEQFF,TGCGCCAGCAGCTTCCCTAGCGGCCCCAATGAGCAGTTCTTC
TRBJ2-2,TRBD2,-,TRBV7-8,CASSRRGSGASRVELFF,TGTGCCAGCAGCCGGCGGGGTAGCGGGGCTAGCCGGGTTGAGCTGTTTTTT
TRBJ1-6,-,-,TRBV6-5,CASNTGIENNSPLHF,TGTGCCAGCAACACAGGAATCGAGAATAATTCACCCCTCCACTTT
TRBJ2-1,-,once,TRBV27,CASSPSWGKSYNEQFF,TGTGCCAGCAGTCCGTCATGGGGCAAATCCTACAATGAGCAGTTCTTC
TRBJ2-5,TRBD2,-,TRBV18,CASKGSSGGSQETQYF,TGTGCCAGCAAAGGGTCCAGCGGGGGGTCCCAAGAGACCCAGTACTTC
TRBJ2-2,-,-,TRBV21-1,CASSTFRDRVDTGELFF,TGTGCCAGCAGCACCTTCCGGGACAGGGTCGACACCGGGGAGCTGTTTTTT
TRBJ1-1,TRBD1,-,TRBV19,CASSIDTGTGTFF,TGTGCCAGTAGTATAGACACCGGGACAGGGACTTTCTTT
TRBJ2-3,TRBD2,-,TRBV19,CASSIEASGLTDTQYF,TGTGCCAGTAGTATTGAGGCTAGCGGACTCACAGATACGCAGTATTTT
TRBJ1-2,TRBD1,-,TRBV7-3,CASSLTGDREFYGYTF,TGTGCCAGCAGCTTAACGGGGGACAGGGAGTTCTATGGCTACACCTTC
TRBJ1-2,TRBD1,-,TRBV7-9,CASSVQGRGYGYTF,TGTGCCAGCAGCGTACAGGGGCGGGGCTATGGCTACACCTTC
TRBJ2-5,-,-,TRBV21-1,CASTWRTGGNFQETQYF,TGTGCCAGTACCTGGCGGACAGGGGGCAACTTCCAAGAGACCCAGTACTTC
TRBJ2-4,-,-,TRBV3-1/TRBV3-2,CASSQGQSIQYF,TGTGCCAGCAGCCAAGGACAGTCTATTCAGTACTTC
TRBJ2-1,TRBD1,-,TRBV19,CASSIRAGGSDEQFF,TGTGCCAGTAGTATTAGGGCAGGGGGCAGCGATGAGCAGTTCTTC
TRBJ2-2,-,-,TRBV3-1/TRBV3-2,CASSRYRGNENTGELFF,TGTGCCAGCAGCCGCTACCGAGGGAACGAGAACACCGGGGAGCTGTTTTTT